This TCR beta chain was retrieved from a study of T-cell reconstitution after alpha-beta-depleted transplantation in children. This clonotype was observed a few times. This CDR3 has 16 residues. After removal of 1 base from V and 6 bases from J, the junction contained 8 bases not matched to a gene. From germline, CDR1 is SGHRS and CDR2 YFSETQ. Unique molecular identifiers were used in preparing the TCRbeta library. TCRdb used MiXCR to reprocess the PCR reads, holding one entry per CDR3 protein. The data hold 640,000 or so distinct CDR3 sequences, with approximately 15% observed a single time. The clonotype originates from a human donor who donated a stem cell graft to a child with acute myeloid leukemia. Sequenced material: PBMCs from the stem cell graft donor, taken from the stem cell graft. The chain has TRBV5-1 and TRBJ1-1; the match to TRBD1 covers 11 bases. The CDR3 DNA follows: TGCGCCAGCAGCTTGTACGCTGGGACAGGGGGGTCTGAAGCTTTCTTT. The encoded protein is CASSLYAGTGGSEAFF.